Sequencing of this T cell receptor (beta chain) was carried out in a study of somatic mutations in cytotoxic T cells in rheumatoid arthritis. Points from the study as a whole: There were about an eighth of the roughly 65 patients in whom the largest CD8+ clone exceeded 20% of CD8+ cells.

As regards this clone: Its antigen is unidentified.

Germline loops: CDR1 LNHDA, CDR2 SQIVND (reference sequence). The CDR3 sequence is 16 residues long. The ends lost 5 bases at V and 5 bases at J; junction bases unmatched: 12. The method was immunoSEQ multiplex PCR; TCRdb's version includes in-frame clones alone and lacks a portion of them. The sample comprises some 25,000 clones, about 80% of which are singletons, and roughly 5% rests with the top ten. The chain carries TRBV19 and TRBJ2-1, with 7 bases that match TRBD2. Sequencing used CD8+ T cells sorted from blood. The origin of this receptor is a man aged 50 to 59 in good health. The CDR3 region has the DNA TGTGCCAGTAGTTTCCTGGGGAGGGAGTATGACAATGAGCAGTTCTTC. Residues: CASSFLGREYDNEQFF.